The 30 T cell receptor beta chains presented below share a single source sample, sequenced in a study of PD-1 blockade in classical Hodgkin lymphoma. Here immunoSEQ multiplex PCR was the method, and the copy in TCRdb shows in-frame clones only, minus some. The sample has about 50,000 clones; almost 90% are singletons. Indicated time point: cycle 4 day 1 (C4D1), after 5 to 7 weeks of nivolumab. Following autologous stem cell transplantation, relapse occurred in every patient, and exposure to brentuximab vedotin varied. Sequenced here: peripheral blood mononuclear cells (PBMCs), sampled before the fourth cycle of nivolumab. These TCRs come from a human donor with classical Hodgkin lymphoma.

The V gene is TRBV29-1, the J gene TRBJ1-3; D is unresolved. The CDR3 is 13 amino acids. V was clipped by 3 bases and J by 4 bases, with 10 bases between them. Germline V gene data show CDR1 as SQVTM and CDR2 as ANQGSEA. The CDR3 here is CSVDIGSGNTIYF. In nucleotides, the CDR3 is TGCAGCGTTGATATAGGATCAGGAAACACCATATATTTT.

The rearrangement links TRBV19 to TRBJ1-1, with 7 nucleotides matching TRBD1. The J segment lost 4 bases and the V segment lost 4 bases, leaving 12 bases of the junction unmatched. This CDR3 has 16 amino acids. CDR1 LNHDA and CDR2 SQIVND come from the germline V gene (reference sequence). CDR3: CASSTQGRGRGTEAFF. The CDR3 nucleotides read TGTGCCAGTAGTACGCAGGGGAGGGGGCGAGGCACTGAAGCTTTCTTT.

This chain joins TRBV6-5 and TRBJ2-4; D is tentatively TRBD1 or TRBD2 (5 bases each). The CDR3 has 11 residues. CDR1 is MNHEY and CDR2 is SVGAGI in the germline V gene. Trimming stripped 10 bases from V and 9 bases from J, with 13 bases between. CDR3 bases: TGTGCCACCGTTGGGGGACGCATTCAGTACTTC. Residues: CATVGGRIQYF.

This chain uses TRBV6-4 with TRBJ2-1; 11 nucleotides align to TRBD2. The CDR3 length is 15 residues. The ends lost 4 bases at V and 9 bases at J; junction bases unmatched: 8. Germline V gene data show CDR1 as MRHNA and CDR2 as SNTAGT. The CDR3 nucleotides are TGTGCCAGCAGTGTTACTAGCGGGAGTGCTGGTGAGCAGTTCTTC. This sequence encodes CASSVTSGSAGEQFF.

The V call is TRBV7-9, the J call TRBJ2-7, with 8 nucleotides matching TRBD2. Trimming removed 2 bases from V and 4 bases from J; junction bases left unmatched: 13. The CDR3 is 17 amino acids. Germline V gene lookup returns CDR1 SEHNR and CDR2 FQNEAQ (reference sequence). The DNA for the CDR3 is TGTGCCAGCAGCTTACCCCTTAGCGGGAAGGTCGTATACGAGCAGTACTTC. The encoded protein is CASSLPLSGKVVYEQYF.

This clone was found once. The chain couples TRBV27 to TRBJ2-1; D gene ambiguous. CDR1 and CDR2 from the germline V gene are MNHEY and SMNVEV (reference sequence). This CDR3 contains 12 residues. Trimming took 10 bases from V and 1 from J, leaving 8 bases between them. CDR3 protein: CATRRSYNEQFF. The CDR3 region has the DNA TGTGCCACGCGGAGATCCTACAATGAGCAGTTCTTC.

This rearrangement joins TRBV27 to TRBJ2-7; weak D call: TRBD2 (5 bases). CDR3 size: 14 residues. Trimming removed 2 bases from V and 2 bases from J, with 10 bases in between. Per germline, CDR1 MNHEY and CDR2 SMNVEV (reference sequence). The CDR3 region has the DNA TGTGCCAGCAGTTTAGCGGGTCAAACCTACGAGCAGTACTTC. Its protein is CASSLAGQTYEQYF.

The CDR3 spells CASSQWTRTDTQYF. CDR3 nucleotides: TGCGCCAGCAGCCAGTGGACCCGGACAGATACGCAGTATTTT. The chain is built from TRBV4-1 and TRBJ2-3, with D unclear. The CDR3 is 14 residues long. Germline CDR1 reads MGHRA; CDR2 reads YSYEKL. Between the trimmed V and J ends, which lost 3 bases and 3 bases, there was a span of 10 bases.

The rearrangement joins TRBV18 to TRBJ1-5; D is unresolved. The V and J ends lost 3 bases and 5 bases respectively, with 11 bases between them. The germline V gene encodes CDR1 KGHSH and CDR2 LQKENI. The CDR3 is made up of 14 amino acids. Here the CDR3 DNA reads TGTGCCAGCTCACCCGGGAAAGGCGATCAGCCCCAGCATTTT. This encodes CASSPGKGDQPQHF. Using reference TRBV18 and TRBJ1-5 for the parts outside the CDR3, the full variable domain is NAGVMQNPRHLVRRRGQEARLRCSPMKGHSHVYWYRQLPEEGLKFMVYLQKENIIDESGMPKERFSAEFPKEGPSILRIQQVVRGDSAAYFCASSPGKGDQPQHFGDGTRLSIL.

This clone was counted only a few times. The chain couples TRBV5-6 to TRBJ2-1, with 7 nucleotides matching TRBD2. Germline lookup yields CDR1 SGHDT and CDR2 YYEEEE. V was pared by 0 bases and J by 3 bases, with 0 bases of the junction left unmatched. The length of the CDR3 is 14 residues. CDR3 in DNA: TGTGCCAGCAGCTTGGGCGGGAGCTACAATGAGCAGTTCTTC. Protein: CASSLGGSYNEQFF.

CDR3 DNA: TGTGCCATCAGTGAGTCGAGCGGGGCCGCTGAAGCTTTCTTT. It specifies CAISESSGAAEAFF. The V gene is TRBV10-3, the J gene TRBJ1-1; tentatively, D is TRBD1 (5 bases). Trimming cost V 0 bases and J 6 bases, with 11 bases left between them. The V gene's germline CDR1 is ENHRY and CDR2 SYGVKD. The CDR3 is 14 amino acids.

This chain joins TRBV12-2 and TRBJ2-7; the table's D call, TRBD1, has no DNA check behind it. TRBV12-2 is shown as a pseudogene. This CDR3 has 15 amino acids. The DNA of the CDR3 is TGTGCAAGTCGCTTAGTATCAGGGGGGATCTACGAGCAGTACTTC. Translation: CASRLVSGGIYEQYF.

CDR3 bases: TGCGCCAGCAGCTTGGCCAAGAGGACTGAAGCTTTCTTT. It encodes CASSLAKRTEAFF. The V call is TRBV5-1, the J call TRBJ1-1, with D uncertain. The V gene lost 0 bases and the J gene lost 5 bases, with 8 bases spanning the gap. Germline loops: CDR1 SGHRS, CDR2 YFSETQ. This CDR3 spans 13 amino acids. The variable domain in full, completed from reference TRBV5-1 and TRBJ1-1, reads KAGVTQTPRYLIKTRGQQVTLSCSPISGHRSVSWYQQTPGQGLQFLFEYFSETQRNKGNFPGRFSGRQFSNSRSEMNVSTLELGDSALYLCASSLAKRTEAFFGQGTRLTVV.

This clone has a handful of counts. The CDR3 region is CASSQVGTEAFF. The CDR3 DNA sequence: TGTGCCAGCAGCCAAGTTGGTACTGAAGCTTTCTTT. The chain couples TRBV7-9 to TRBJ1-1; D is ambiguous. Between the trimmed V and J ends, which lost 5 bases and 5 bases, there was a span of 9 bases. CDR1 is SEHNR, CDR2 FQNEAQ, per germline (reference sequence). The length of the CDR3 is 12 residues.

The rearrangement uses TRBV18 and TRBJ2-3; D is unclear. Germline CDR1 and CDR2: KGHSH and LQKENI. The ends were cut back, 3 bases at V and 4 bases at J, with 2 bases in the middle. The CDR3 runs to 11 residues. The CDR3 protein is CASSPSDTQYF. CDR3 nucleotide sequence: TGTGCCAGCTCACCCTCAGATACGCAGTATTTT.

The gene calls are TRBV2 and TRBJ2-7, with D maybe TRBD1 (6 bases). V lost 2 bases and J 2 bases, leaving 16 bases between the germline ends. Germline-derived CDR1 and CDR2 are SNHLY and FYNNEI. The CDR3 has 16 amino acids. The CDR3 bases are TGTGCCAGCAGTGAAAGCCCTACGGGACAACCCTACGAGCAGTACTTC. Amino acids: CASSESPTGQPYEQYF. Variable domain in full (rest from reference TRBV2 and TRBJ2-7): EPEVTQTPSHQVTQMGQEVILRCVPISNHLYFYWYRQILGQKVEFLVSFYNNEISEKSEIFDDQFSVERPDGSNFTLKIRSTKLEDSAMYFCASSESPTGQPYEQYFGPGTRLTVT.

The chain has TRBV2 and TRBJ1-3; 9 positions agree with TRBD1. This CDR3 has 13 residues. V was pared by 8 bases and J by 5 bases, with 4 bases of the junction left unmatched. CDR1 SNHLY and CDR2 FYNNEI come from the germline V gene. DNA for the CDR3: TGTGCCAGCGGGGGGACAGGGAGAAACACCATATATTTT. Protein sequence: CASGGTGRNTIYF. The full variable domain, completed using reference TRBV2 and TRBJ1-3, is EPEVTQTPSHQVTQMGQEVILRCVPISNHLYFYWYRQILGQKVEFLVSFYNNEISEKSEIFDDQFSVERPDGSNFTLKIRSTKLEDSAMYFCASGGTGRNTIYFGEGSWLTVV.

The gene calls are TRBV25-1 and TRBJ1-1, with TRBD1 matching 8 bases. V lost 6 bases and J lost 6; bases outside the gene matches: 9. CDR1 MGHDK and CDR2 SYGVNS come from the germline V gene. The CDR3 has 14 residues. CDR3 DNA: TGTGCCAGCAGCCAGGGGGCCCGGGGGTCTGAAGCTTTCTTT. It translates to CASSQGARGSEAFF.

This sequence joins TRBV11-2 and TRBJ1-6; D gene uncertain. The CDR3 sequence is 14 residues long. The V gene's germline CDR1 is SGHAT and CDR2 FQNNGV. V lost 3 bases and J lost 7, with 10 bases in between. CDR3 DNA sequence: TGTGCCAGCAGCTTCAAAGGATCCAATTCACCCCTCCACTTT. This encodes CASSFKGSNSPLHF.

The chain combines TRBV10-1 with TRBJ2-1; 16 bases align to TRBD2. The length of the CDR3 is 15 residues. The germline V gene has CDR1 WNHNN and CDR2 SYGVQD (reference sequence). V lost 5 bases, J lost 8 bases, and 3 bases stayed unmatched. The CDR3 reads CASSSGTSGRDEQFF. CDR3 DNA: TGCGCCAGCAGTTCGGGGACTAGCGGGAGGGATGAGCAGTTCTTC.

The rearrangement uses TRBV11-3 and TRBJ2-1; 7 nucleotides line up with TRBD2. The CDR3 consists of 15 residues. The germline CDR1 and CDR2 sequences are SGHNT and YENEEA. V gave up 4 bases and J gave up 9 bases; unmatched junction bases: 12. CDR3 residues: CASSSIKPPGGEQFF. In DNA form, the CDR3 reads TGTGCCAGCAGCTCTATCAAGCCCCCGGGGGGTGAGCAGTTCTTC.

The chain has TRBV19 and TRBJ2-2; D is tentatively TRBD1 or TRBD2 (5 bases each). The V and J ends lost 4 bases and 4 bases respectively, with 13 bases between them. Looked up from germline, CDR1 is LNHDA and CDR2 is SQIVND (reference sequence). CDR3 length: 15 amino acids. The CDR3 reads CASSTGTAGTGELFF. The CDR3 nucleotides are TGTGCCAGTAGTACCGGGACGGCCGGCACCGGGGAGCTGTTTTTT.

The rearrangement links TRBV5-1 to TRBJ1-4, with no clear D. The ends were cut back, 0 bases at V and 8 bases at J, with 11 bases in the middle. This CDR3 region has 14 residues. Germline CDR1 reads SGHRS; CDR2 reads YFSETQ. For the CDR3, the DNA is TGCGCCAGCAGCTTGGCTAGGCTCGGCGAAAAACTGTTTTTT. Translating it yields CASSLARLGEKLFF.

The V call is TRBV5-8, the J call TRBJ2-3; D not certain. Looked up from germline, CDR1 is SGHTS and CDR2 is YDEGEE. The CDR3 is made up of 15 amino acids. V lost 4 bases to trimming and J lost 5 bases, with 17 bases between them. The CDR3 bases are TGTGCCAGCAGCCGACTGTTCCTAGGAGAAGATACGCAGTATTTT. Translating it yields CASSRLFLGEDTQYF.

The CDR3 nucleotides are TGTGCCAGCAGTCCCGGGACTAGTCGCGAGCAGTACTTC. This sequence encodes CASSPGTSREQYF. This chain joins TRBV7-2 and TRBJ2-7, with 8 bases fitting TRBD2. J was trimmed by 6 bases and V by 6 bases; bases with no gene match: 7. Looked up from germline, CDR1 is SGHTA and CDR2 is FQGNSA. The CDR3 consists of 13 residues.

The chain joins TRBV5-4 to TRBJ2-1; D remains unclear. V shed 4 bases and J shed 10 bases, with 18 bases lying between them. Germline V gives CDR1 SGHNT, CDR2 YYREEE (reference sequence). The CDR3 totals 14 residues. The CDR3: CASSPSSVLGEQFF. The CDR3 nucleotides read TGTGCCAGCAGCCCGAGTTCGGTCTTAGGCGAGCAGTTCTTC.

The V and J genes are TRBV28 and TRBJ1-5; D call uncertain. V was shortened by 3 bases and J by 1 base, with 7 bases between the two germline ends. CDR3 length equals 14 residues. Germline V gene sequence: CDR1 MDHEN, CDR2 SYDVKM. The CDR3 reads CASSFSSSNQPQHF. For the CDR3, the DNA is TGTGCCAGCAGTTTCAGTAGCAGCAATCAGCCCCAGCATTTT. Full variable domain (missing parts from reference TRBV28 and TRBJ1-5): DVKVTQSSRYLVKRTGEKVFLECVQDMDHENMFWYRQDPGLGLRLIYFSYDVKMKEKGDIPEGYSVSREKKERFSLILESASTNQTSMYLCASSFSSSNQPQHFGDGTRLSIL.

The chain uses TRBV28 and TRBJ2-6; D is unresolved. Deletions cut 5 bases from V and 6 bases from J, with 14 bases between. Germline V lookup: CDR1 MDHEN, CDR2 SYDVKM. CDR3 length equals 15 residues. CDR3 loop: CASSGEPLAANVLTF. CDR3 DNA: TGTGCCAGCAGTGGAGAACCTCTGGCGGCCAACGTCCTGACTTTC.

This sequence joins TRBV28 and TRBJ1-4; maybe TRBD1 (6 bases). Germline loops: CDR1 MDHEN, CDR2 SYDVKM. This CDR3 is built from 15 residues. Deletions cut 2 bases from V and 6 bases from J, with 13 bases between. CDR3 DNA: TGTGCCAGCAGTTTACAGGGGCGGGCTGATGAAAAACTGTTTTTT. This gives the protein CASSLQGRADEKLFF.

Remarks on this clone: Within the sample, other DNA sequences also encode this same CDR3. The V gene is TRBV4-1, the J gene TRBJ2-1; 9 bases match TRBD2. Looked up from germline, CDR1 is MGHRA and CDR2 is YSYEKL. The trim removed 1 base at V and 4 bases at J, leaving 2 bases unmatched. This CDR3 has 15 amino acids. CDR3 bases: TGCGCCAGCAGCCAAGGGCTAGCGGGATACAATGAGCAGTTCTTC. It translates to CASSQGLAGYNEQFF.